Included here is one TCR beta chain sequence, with context. Random hexamers were used to reverse transcribe the RNA input (about 0.45 to 1 ug). TCRdb called the immunoSEQ multiplex PCR reads again in MiXCR, with one record for every CDR3 protein. The sample includes over 70,000 distinct CDR3 sequences, about 95% seen only once; the top ten take roughly 0.68%. These data come from a study of CD8 T cells in Susac syndrome. For the study at large: Patients with Susac syndrome had blood drawn and were at that point therapy-naive, on corticosteroids, or on intravenous immunoglobulin alone.

Sequencing targeted TCR beta in T cells from blood (CD8+ and CD4+). CDR1 and CDR2 from the germline V gene are DFQATT and SNEGSKA (reference sequence). Trimming took 4 bases from V and 2 from J, leaving 9 bases between them. CDR3 size: 12 residues. The sequence was collected from a human donor with Susac syndrome. Sequencing was done on a sample of CD8+ T cells from PBMCs. The J gene is TRBJ2-7, the V gene TRBV20-1; D not certain. CDR3 bases: TGCAGTGCTACCGACTTAACCTACGAGCAGTACTTC. Translated, it gives CSATDLTYEQYF.